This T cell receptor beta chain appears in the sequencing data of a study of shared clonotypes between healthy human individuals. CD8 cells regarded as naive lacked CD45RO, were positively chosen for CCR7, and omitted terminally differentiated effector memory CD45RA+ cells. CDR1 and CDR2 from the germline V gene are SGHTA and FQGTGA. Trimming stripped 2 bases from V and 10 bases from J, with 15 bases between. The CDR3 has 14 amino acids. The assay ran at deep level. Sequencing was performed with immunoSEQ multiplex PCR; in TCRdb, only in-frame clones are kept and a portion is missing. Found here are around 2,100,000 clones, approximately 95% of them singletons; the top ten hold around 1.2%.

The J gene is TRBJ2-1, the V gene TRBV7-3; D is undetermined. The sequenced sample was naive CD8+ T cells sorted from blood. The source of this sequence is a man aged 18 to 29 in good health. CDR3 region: CASSLYAVGREQFF. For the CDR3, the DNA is TGTGCCAGCAGCTTATACGCCGTGGGCAGGGAGCAGTTCTTC.